This is a list of T cell receptor beta chains from one sample in a study of brain T cells in children with intractable seizures. Some clones are missing from TCRdb's copy, which holds only in-frame ones; the method was immunoSEQ multiplex PCR. The sample shows about 340,000 clones, over 90% of them seen only once. This specimen was peripheral blood, taken roughly 5 months after surgery. The receptors originated from a boy less than two years old with tuberous sclerosis and intractable seizures. CDR3s include the opening cysteine and the closing phenylalanine or tryptophan. A D gene is named only where the DNA matches it firmly. Size values are once, few and many counts, or a class for expanded clones, and some rows have none.

clone_size | j_call | d_call | v_call | cdr3_nt | cdr3_aa
NA | TRBJ2-6 | NA | TRBV2 | TGTGCCAGCAATTTTCCGCCGGGACGCTACTCTGGGGCCAACGTCCTGACTTTC | CASNFPPGRYSGANVLTF
NA | TRBJ2-5 | NA | TRBV18 | TGTGCCAGCTCGTACCAAGAGACCCAGTACTTC | CASSYQETQYF
NA | TRBJ2-7 | TRBD1 | TRBV28 | TGTGCCAGCAGTTTATCGGGGACAGGGGGCGAGCAGTACTTC | CASSLSGTGGEQYF
NA | TRBJ2-5 | NA | TRBV4-1 | TGCGCCAGCAGTGAGACGGAGACCCAGTACTTC | CASSETETQYF
NA | TRBJ2-5 | NA | TRBV11-3 | TGTGCCAGGCCCACAGGTGTCCAAGAGACCCAGTACTTC | CARPTGVQETQYF
NA | TRBJ1-2 | NA | TRBV5-5 | TGTGCCAGCTCCCCAGGGACCCCGGGCTACACCTTC | CASSPGTPGYTF
NA | TRBJ2-2 | NA | TRBV7-9 | TGTGCCAGCAGCTTATGGGGGGTCAGCTTCGGGACCGGGGAGCTGTTTTTT | CASSLWGVSFGTGELFF
NA | TRBJ2-7 | TRBD2 | TRBV11-2 | TGTGCCAGCACCATAGCGGGGTCGAACTACGAGCAGTACTTC | CASTIAGSNYEQYF
NA | TRBJ2-7 | TRBD2 | TRBV6-6 | TGTGCCAGCAGTTTGCGGGGGGTTGACGAGCAGTACTTC | CASSLRGVDEQYF
few | TRBJ1-1 | NA | TRBV6-4 | TGTGCCAGCAGTGACAACACTGAAGCTTTCTTT | CASSDNTEAFF
NA | TRBJ2-2 | TRBD1 | TRBV24-1 | TGTGCCACCGGGGGACAGGGGAGCACCGGGGAGCTGTTTTTT | CATGGQGSTGELFF
NA | TRBJ1-1 | NA | TRBV7-2 | TGTGCCAGCAGCCCCACTCGACAGGCTGAAGCTTTCTTT | CASSPTRQAEAFF
NA | TRBJ2-6 | TRBD1 | TRBV12-5 | TGTGCTAGTGGCCCGCGATTCCGGGACAGGCTAAGCTCTGGGGCCAACGTCCTGACTTTC | CASGPRFRDRLSSGANVLTF
NA | TRBJ1-1 | NA | TRBV5-4 | TGTGCCAGCAGCTTGGGGGGATTGAACACTGAAGCTTTCTTT | CASSLGGLNTEAFF
NA | TRBJ2-7 | TRBD1 | TRBV27 | TGTGCCAGCAGTTTATCCGGGACAGGGGACACCTACGAGCAGTACTTC | CASSLSGTGDTYEQYF
few | TRBJ1-1 | NA | TRBV11-3 | TGTGCCAGCAGCTTAGTCCACAGATTGAACACTGAAGCTTTCTTT | CASSLVHRLNTEAFF
NA | TRBJ1-1 | NA | TRBV12-3/TRBV12-4 | TGTGCCAGCAGTTTTTACAGGGAAGGTGAAGCTTTCTTT | CASSFYREGEAFF
NA | TRBJ2-7 | NA | TRBV4-1 | TGCGCCAGCAGCCAAGGGGTGGGCAGCGACGAGCAGTACTTC | CASSQGVGSDEQYF
few | TRBJ2-7 | NA | TRBV5-1 | TGCGCCAGCAGCGCCGATAAGGGCATGGACGAGCAGTACTTC | CASSADKGMDEQYF
NA | TRBJ2-2 | NA | TRBV7-9 | TGTGCCAGCAGCTTTAAAGTTTCCGGGGAGCTGTTTTTT | CASSFKVSGELFF
NA | TRBJ2-7 | TRBD1 | TRBV28 | TGTGCCAGCAGCCATCGCAGGGGGCGGGTCGAGCAGTACTTC | CASSHRRGRVEQYF
NA | TRBJ1-1 | NA | TRBV7-6 | TGTGCCAGCAGCTTAGGATGGGGTGAAGCTTTCTTT | CASSLGWGEAFF
NA | TRBJ1-1 | NA | TRBV7-9 | TGTGCCAGCAGCCTTGGGGAGAACACTGAAGCTTTCTTT | CASSLGENTEAFF
once | TRBJ1-5 | TRBD1 | TRBV7-9 | TGTGCCAGCAGCTTTGGACAGGGTAGCAATCAGCCCCAGCATTTT | CASSFGQGSNQPQHF
few | TRBJ1-1 | NA | TRBV9 | TGTGCCAGCAGCGGGACGGGGACTGAAGCTTTCTTT | CASSGTGTEAFF
NA | TRBJ2-7 | TRBD1 | TRBV27 | TGTGCCAGCAGTTTGAACCCGGGACAGGGGCGTCTCGAGCAGTACTTC | CASSLNPGQGRLEQYF
NA | TRBJ2-3 | NA | TRBV7-9 | TGTGCCAGCAGCTCGGACATTTCCACAGATACGCAGTATTTT | CASSSDISTDTQYF
once | TRBJ2-1 | TRBD1 | TRBV6-5 | TGTGCCAGCAGCATAGGACAGGTGCGGAGGAATGAGCAGTTCTTC | CASSIGQVRRNEQFF
NA | TRBJ1-2 | NA | TRBV12-5 | TGTGCTAGTGCCGTGGACAGCTACTATGGCTACACCTTC | CASAVDSYYGYTF
NA | TRBJ1-2 | NA | TRBV7-8 | TGTGCCAGCAACGCCGACAGAAGTGATGGCTACACCTTC | CASNADRSDGYTF
NA | TRBJ1-5 | TRBD1 | TRBV28 | TGTGCCAGCATGAGGACAGGCTATAGCAATCAGCCCCAGCATTTT | CASMRTGYSNQPQHF
NA | TRBJ1-1 | NA | TRBV30 | TGTGCCTGGAGTGTCCCGGGGCTGGGGAACACTGAAGCTTTCTTT | CAWSVPGLGNTEAFF
NA | TRBJ2-3 | NA | TRBV19 | TGTGCCAGTATCGATCCCTACACAGATACGCAGTATTTT | CASIDPYTDTQYF
NA | TRBJ2-1 | TRBD2 | TRBV3-1/TRBV3-2 | TGTGCCAGCAGTTCCACTAGCGGGGGGAACTACAATGAGCAGTTCTTC | CASSSTSGGNYNEQFF
NA | TRBJ2-2 | NA | TRBV5-1 | TGCGCCAGCAGCCCCCTGTACATGAGGGGAAACACCGGGGAGCTGTTTTTT | CASSPLYMRGNTGELFF
NA | TRBJ1-2 | NA | TRBV19 | TGTGCCAGTAGGGACAATAACTATGGCTACACCTTC | CASRDNNYGYTF
few | TRBJ1-1 | NA | TRBV24-1 | TGTGCCACCAGTGTAGGGAAACAGGGTGCCACTGAAGCTTTCTTT | CATSVGKQGATEAFF
NA | TRBJ1-4 | NA | TRBV19 | TGTGCCAGTAGTATACCAGCCCGGGGTCGGACTAATGAAAAACTGTTTTTT | CASSIPARGRTNEKLFF
once | TRBJ2-1 | NA | TRBV18 | TGTGCCAGCTCACCATGGCAGGGGAGAAATGAGCAGTTCTTC | CASSPWQGRNEQFF
NA | TRBJ1-1 | TRBD1 | TRBV6-5 | TGTGCCAGCAGTTACTTGACAGGGGGCACTGAAGCTTTCTTT | CASSYLTGGTEAFF
NA | TRBJ2-3 | TRBD2 | TRBV30 | TGTGCCTGGAGTGGAAATAGCGGGAGTGGGACAGATACGCAGTATTTT | CAWSGNSGSGTDTQYF
once | TRBJ2-6 | NA | TRBV10-3 | TGTGCCATCATGGCTTCTGGGGCCAACGTCCTGACTTTC | CAIMASGANVLTF
NA | TRBJ2-1 | NA | TRBV6-2/TRBV6-3 | TGTGCCAGCAGTTACTCGTTCGATGAGCAGTTCTTC | CASSYSFDEQFF
NA | TRBJ2-3 | NA | TRBV27 | TGTGCCAGCAGTTTACTAATCTCAGATACGCAGTATTTT | CASSLLISDTQYF
NA | TRBJ1-1 | TRBD1 | TRBV4-1 | TGCGCCAGCAGCCAAGATCGGAGGACAGGGGAGTTAGACACTGAAGCTTTCTTT | CASSQDRRTGELDTEAFF
NA | TRBJ2-7 | TRBD1 | TRBV10-3 | TGTGCCATCAGTGACCCTCTCCGGACAGGGGACCACGAGCAGTACTTC | CAISDPLRTGDHEQYF
once | TRBJ2-7 | TRBD1 | TRBV4-1 | TGCGCCAGCAGCCAAGAGGGGACAGGGGGCTCCTACGAGCAGTACTTC | CASSQEGTGGSYEQYF
NA | TRBJ2-2 | TRBD2 | TRBV3-1/TRBV3-2 | TGTGCCAGCAGCAGGTCCGGGACTAGCGGGAACACCGGGGAGCTGTTTTTT | CASSRSGTSGNTGELFF
NA | TRBJ1-1 | NA | TRBV7-8 | TGTGCCAGCAGCTTAGTAGGGGTGAACACTGAAGCTTTCTTT | CASSLVGVNTEAFF
NA | TRBJ2-7 | NA | TRBV6-6 | TGTGCCAGCAAATCTAGGGACTACGAGCAGTACTTC | CASKSRDYEQYF
NA | TRBJ2-2 | TRBD2 | TRBV7-2 | TGTGCCAGCAGCGTCCTAGCGGGGGGGCCCGGGGAGCTGTTTTTT | CASSVLAGGPGELFF